The 15 T cell receptor beta chains given below trace back to one sample, sequenced in a study of shared clonotypes between healthy human individuals. Sequenced by immunoSEQ multiplex PCR; TCRdb stores in-frame clones only, minus some. The sample carries roughly 2.6 million clones, more than 80% recorded once. Sample: naive CD4+ T cells sorted from blood. The subset is: CD45RA+ positively selected. Every receptor here comes from a man younger than 35 in good health.

This clone was detected once. The chain carries TRBV5-1 and TRBJ1-1, with D possibly matching TRBD1 (5 bases). Trimming shortened V by 4 bases and J by 0 bases, and 13 bases separated the two germline ends. This CDR3 contains 15 residues. Looked up from germline, CDR1 is SGHRS and CDR2 is YFSETQ. DNA for the CDR3: TGCGCCAGCAGCACTGTCCCAGGGATGAACACTGAAGCTTTCTTT. It yields the protein CASSTVPGMNTEAFF.

The chain has TRBV6-1 and TRBJ2-5, with D perhaps being TRBD1 or TRBD2 (5 bases each). The CDR3 spans 15 residues. The V end was cut by 7 bases, the J end by 2 bases, with 17 bases between. Per germline, CDR1 MNHNS and CDR2 SASEGT. The chain's CDR3 is CASIRTVGVQETQYF. CDR3 in DNA: TGTGCCAGCATACGGACGGTGGGGGTACAAGAGACCCAGTACTTC.

J is TRBJ1-3 and V is TRBV15; D is ambiguous. V was shortened by 4 bases and J by 3 bases, with 7 bases between the two germline ends. CDR3 length: 13 amino acids. The germline V gene encodes CDR1 LNHNV and CDR2 YYDKDF (reference sequence). CDR3 DNA: TGTGCCACCAGCACCCAAAGTGGAAACACCATATATTTT. Translated, it gives CATSTQSGNTIYF.

The chain's CDR3 is CASSLDVGIPPYEQYF. CDR3 nucleotide sequence: TGTGCCAGCAGCTTAGATGTCGGGATACCCCCCTACGAGCAGTACTTC. The rearrangement joins TRBV7-9 to TRBJ2-7; weak D call: TRBD2 (5 bases). The CDR3 sequence is 16 residues long. V was shortened by 1 base and J by 2 bases, with 15 bases between the two germline ends. The germline V gene has CDR1 SEHNR and CDR2 FQNEAQ (reference sequence).

This clone was recorded only once. The chain has TRBV5-1 and TRBJ2-3, with D perhaps TRBD1 (5 bases). The CDR3 has 15 residues. CDR1 is SGHRS and CDR2 is YFSETQ in the germline V gene. The ends were cut back, 0 bases at V and 5 bases at J, with 13 bases in the middle. The CDR3 here is CASSLAGRDGDTQYF. CDR3 sequence (DNA): TGCGCCAGCAGCTTGGCCGGCAGGGATGGAGATACGCAGTATTTT. Drawing the rest from reference TRBV5-1 and TRBJ2-3, the complete variable domain is KAGVTQTPRYLIKTRGQQVTLSCSPISGHRSVSWYQQTPGQGLQFLFEYFSETQRNKGNFPGRFSGRQFSNSRSEMNVSTLELGDSALYLCASSLAGRDGDTQYFGPGTRLTVL.

The chain couples TRBV19 to TRBJ1-5, with unresolved D. V shed 6 bases and J shed 0 bases, with 9 bases lying between them. This CDR3 region has 14 residues. The germline gives CDR1 LNHDA, CDR2 SQIVND (reference sequence). The CDR3 DNA sequence: TGTGCCAGTAGCCCGACCGTTAGCAATCAGCCCCAGCATTTT. Translation gives CASSPTVSNQPQHF.

This chain links TRBV15 with TRBJ2-2; 9 bases fit TRBD2. CDR1 is LNHNV, CDR2 YYDKDF, per germline (reference sequence). V shed 0 bases, J shed 3 bases, and the junction held 5 bases outside the gene matches. There are 17 residues in the CDR3. CDR3 coding DNA: TGTGCCACCAGCAGAGATCGCGGGGGGGCAGACACCGGGGAGCTGTTTTTT. Its protein product is CATSRDRGGADTGELFF.

This clone is a singleton in its sample. The chain combines TRBV5-1 with TRBJ1-6; perhaps TRBD1 as D (6 bases). Deletions cut 3 bases from V and 7 bases from J, with 14 bases between. This CDR3 is 15 amino acids long. The germline V gene has CDR1 SGHRS and CDR2 YFSETQ. The CDR3 DNA sequence: TGCGCCAGCAGCTCTTCCAGCAGGGGAAATTCACCCCTCCACTTT. Its protein is CASSSSSRGNSPLHF.

The gene calls are TRBV29-1 and TRBJ2-2; 9 nucleotides match TRBD1. V gave up 5 bases and J gave up 5 bases; unmatched junction bases: 12. Looked up from germline, CDR1 is SQVTM and CDR2 is ANQGSEA. The CDR3 totals 16 residues. In nucleotides, the CDR3 is TGCAGCGTTAACGGGAATGGGGGACAGGGTACCGGGGAGCTGTTTTTT. Amino acids: CSVNGNGGQGTGELFF.

V is TRBV4-1 and J is TRBJ1-6, with D possibly TRBD1 on 6 matching bases. V shed 4 bases and J shed 11 bases, with 18 bases lying between them. The CDR3 has 15 residues. Germline lookup yields CDR1 MGHRA and CDR2 YSYEKL. DNA of the CDR3: TGCGCCAGCAGCCTGTCGGCAGGGGATTTCGCACCCCTCCACTTT. Protein sequence: CASSLSAGDFAPLHF.

Regarding this clone: Its ends do not fully match the called genes, so a read error is possible. This sequence joins TRBV7-7 and TRBJ2-3, with D possibly TRBD2 on 7 matching bases. CDR3 length: 14 residues. Germline-derived CDR1 and CDR2 are SSHAT and FNYEAQ (reference sequence). The DNA for the CDR3 is TGTGCTAGCAGCTCGGGGGGCCGTACAGATACGCAGTATTTT. Amino acids: CASSSGGRTDTQYF.

V usage is TRBV29-1 and J usage is TRBJ1-1, with D possibly TRBD1 on 5 matching bases. The germline V gene encodes CDR1 SQVTM and CDR2 ANQGSEA. V lost 3 bases and J 6 bases, leaving 17 bases between the germline ends. The CDR3 contains 14 residues. In DNA, the CDR3 is TGCAGCGTTGAGACCGGGACCTACGGGGCTGAAGCTTTCTTT. Translated: CSVETGTYGAEAFF.

This rearrangement joins TRBV2 to TRBJ1-2; 9 nucleotides agree with TRBD1. Per the germline V gene, CDR1 is SNHLY and CDR2 is FYNNEI. The CDR3 totals 15 residues. V shed 6 bases, J shed 4 bases, and the junction held 9 bases outside the gene matches. The CDR3 bases are TGTGCCAGCAGGATAACTCGACAGGGGGGCTATGGCTACACCTTC. Translated, it gives CASRITRQGGYGYTF.

V usage is TRBV11-2 and J usage is TRBJ2-3, with D hard to call. V was trimmed by 0 bases and J by 6 bases, leaving 13 bases between them. The CDR3 totals 15 residues. Germline values: CDR1 SGHAT, CDR2 FQNNGV. Here the CDR3 reads CASSLDSLPTDTQYF. Written as DNA, the CDR3 is TGTGCCAGCAGCTTAGACAGTCTACCAACCGATACGCAGTATTTT.

This rearrangement joins TRBV5-4 to TRBJ1-1; 8 bases align to TRBD1. After removal of 4 bases from V and 4 bases from J, the junction contained 9 bases not matched to a gene. Germline V gives CDR1 SGHNT, CDR2 YYREEE (reference sequence). The CDR3 is made up of 15 amino acids. The CDR3 spells CASSDGQGRGTEAFF. CDR3 in DNA: TGTGCCAGCAGCGACGGACAGGGCCGGGGCACTGAAGCTTTCTTT.